This TCR beta chain was captured in a study of early T cells in non-severe SARS-CoV-2 infection (dated by TCRdb to the early 2020s). About the investigation overall: Because TCR sequencing relied on bulk RNA taken from unsorted whole blood, pairing of alpha and beta chains was not possible.

This was a case-control study nested in a cohort of healthcare workers in London, UK, who had nasopharyngeal swab PCR tests and blood samples taken every week. Healthcare workers were recruited during the week of the UK lockdown, between 23 and 31 March 2020, and followed weekly for up to roughly 15 weeks. The germline V gene (reference sequence) provides CDR1 DFQATT and CDR2 SNEGSKA. The CDR3 contains 12 residues, cysteine and phenylalanine counted. Only the CDR3 DNA is retained, 36 bases long and in frame from the first base. General findings and caveats noted by the study authors: VDJdb matching was skewed toward anti-spike CD8 responses, so virus-specific expansions were likely underestimated and private and CD4 specificities were missed.

Receptor amplification or capture employed 5' RACE. Sequenced on a NextSeq 500. To correct for sequencing error and PCR bias, the TCR library protocol tagged individual cDNA molecules with unique molecular identifiers. TCR alpha and beta chains were both sequenced, and the abundances of alpha and beta sequences in each sample were closely correlated with each other. Under the source paper's analysis protocol: Decombinator V4 was used to perform V gene, J gene and CDR3 annotation of TCR sequences. TCRs were defined as expanded if a significant change between any two time points was detected under a Poisson model with p below 0.0001. Abundances of TCRs were expressed as counts per million after normalisation to the total number of TCRs sequenced in each sample. MAIT TCRs were defined by TRAV1-2 paired with TRAJ12, TRAJ20 or TRAJ33, and iNKT TCRs by TRAV10 paired with TRAJ18. VDJdb, accessed on 1 November 2021, was searched for TCRs annotated for CMV, EBV and SARS-CoV-2, and TCRs annotated for more than one antigen were excluded. Using fastp trimming at Q25 and MiXCR clonotype assembly, TCRdb reanalyzed the public sequencing data and kept in-frame beta chains. All rows with the same CDR3 protein become a single entry with the most common DNA and genes. TCRdb's processing, not the authors', yielded these V and J calls. The sample has 45,000 to 50,000 distinct CDR3 sequences on record, roughly 5.5% of them singletons. The biggest ten clones account for 4.5% of the sample.

As regards this clonotype: Its antigen target is currently unknown. The junction departs from germline at one end; a sequencing error may be responsible.

Recombination joined TRBV20-1 with TRBJ2-5, and 8 bases in between align with TRBD1. Source material: whole blood. The sequence was obtained from an adult who was a healthcare worker with PCR-confirmed SARS-CoV-2 infection or an uninfected control (not recorded which). The DNA sequence is TGCAGTGCTAGAGAAAGGACAGGGCCCCCGAACTTC. Its protein is CSARERTGPPNF.